Each of the 5 T cell receptor beta chains below was sequenced from the same sample in a study of CD8 T cells in Susac syndrome. When the RNA was reverse transcribed, random hexamers were used with an input of about 0.5 to 1 ug. Each CDR3 protein gets one entry after TCRdb re-called the immunoSEQ multiplex PCR reads with MiXCR. This sample has 150,000 or so distinct CDR3 sequences, with 95% found just once. The sequenced sample was CD4+ T cells from PBMCs. All receptors derive from a human donor with Susac syndrome.

As concerns this clonotype: Mismatch with germline at one junction end may stem from a read error. This rearrangement joins TRBV12-3 or TRBV12-4 to TRBJ1-1; weak D call: TRBD1 (6 bases). The CDR3 covers 15 residues. CDR3 region: CASSLGQPGVTEAFF. The CDR3 nucleotides are TGTGCCAGCAGCTTAGGACAGCCTGGCGTGACTGAAGCTTTCTTT.

The CDR3 loop reads CASSSRQGGSYEQYF. CDR3 sequence (DNA): TGTGCCAGCAGCTCCCGACAGGGGGGATCCTACGAGCAGTACTTC. The J gene is TRBJ2-7, the V gene TRBV3-1; TRBD1 matches 9 bases. After removal of 5 bases from V and 1 base from J, the junction contained 6 bases not matched to a gene. From germline, CDR1 is LGHDT and CDR2 YNNKEL (reference sequence). The CDR3 is 15 residues long.

The gene calls are TRBV29-1 and TRBJ2-1, with TRBD2 matching over 9 bases. V trimming: 4 bases; J trimming: 5 bases; junction bases outside the gene matches: 12. CDR1 is SQVTM and CDR2 is ANQGSEA in the germline V gene. The CDR3 runs to 16 residues. CDR3 protein: CSVGPRRGGHNNEQFF. The CDR3 DNA follows: TGCAGCGTTGGGCCCCGGCGGGGGGGCCACAACAATGAGCAGTTCTTC.

The rearrangement uses TRBV20-1 and TRBJ1-4, with 8 bases identical to TRBD1. The CDR3 consists of 14 residues. V shed 3 bases, J shed 11 bases, and the junction held 11 bases outside the gene matches. CDR1 and CDR2 (germline): DFQATT, SNEGSKA (reference sequence). DNA for the CDR3: TGCAGTGCTAGCCCCTCGGACAGGGTTGTCAAACTGTTTTTT. It yields the protein CSASPSDRVVKLFF.

V usage is TRBV30 and J usage is TRBJ1-6, with D possibly TRBD1 on 6 matching bases. V was cut by 1 base and J by 7 bases, with 17 bases left in between. CDR3 length: 16 amino acids. Germline V gene sequence: CDR1 GTSNPN, CDR2 SVGIG (reference sequence). The CDR3 sequence is CAWSALQGTWNSPLHF. The CDR3 nucleotides read TGTGCCTGGAGTGCACTGCAGGGGACCTGGAATTCACCCCTCCACTTT.